Given below is one T cell receptor beta chain in context. This sample is drawn from a study of T cell changes during pregnancy in multiple sclerosis. The method was immunoSEQ multiplex PCR; TCRdb's version includes in-frame clones alone and lacks a portion of them. The sample lists 40,000 to 50,000 clones; around 90% were seen once. This sequence was found in a female donor with multiple sclerosis, enrolled in a pregnancy study. The sample here was CD8+ T cells from peripheral blood mononuclear cells, taken after pregnancy.

Here the CDR3 reads CSVPGQTFYEQYF. DNA of the CDR3: TGCAGCGTTCCGGGACAGACCTTCTACGAGCAGTACTTC. The rearrangement joins TRBV29-1 to TRBJ2-7, with 7 bases fitting TRBD1. With V trimmed by 5 bases and J by 3 bases, 7 bases remained unmatched. Per germline, CDR1 SQVTM and CDR2 ANQGSEA. The CDR3 length is 13 residues.